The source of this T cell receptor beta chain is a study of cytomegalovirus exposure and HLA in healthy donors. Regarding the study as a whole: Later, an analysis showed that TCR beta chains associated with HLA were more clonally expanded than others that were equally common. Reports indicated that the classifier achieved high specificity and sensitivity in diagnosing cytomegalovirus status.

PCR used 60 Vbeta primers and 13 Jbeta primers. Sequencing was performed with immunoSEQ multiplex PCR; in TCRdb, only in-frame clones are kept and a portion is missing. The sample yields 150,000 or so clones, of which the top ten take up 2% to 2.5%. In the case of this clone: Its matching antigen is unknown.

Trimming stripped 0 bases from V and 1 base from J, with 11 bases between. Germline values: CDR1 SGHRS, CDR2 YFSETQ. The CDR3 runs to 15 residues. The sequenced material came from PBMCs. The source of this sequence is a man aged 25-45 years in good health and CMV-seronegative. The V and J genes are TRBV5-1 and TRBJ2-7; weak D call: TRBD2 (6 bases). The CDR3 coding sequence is TGCGCCAGCAGCTTGGCCACTAGCCCGTCCTACGAGCAGTACTTC. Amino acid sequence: CASSLATSPSYEQYF.